The 31 T cell receptor beta chains below come from one sample, sequenced in a study of blood T cell repertoires in COVID-19. The table came from immunoSEQ multiplex PCR; TCRdb's copy has only in-frame clones and leaves some out. The sample has approximately 240,000 clones; about four fifths are singletons. The sequencing sample was made of PBMCs or T cells enriched from blood (not recorded which). These receptors were obtained from a woman between 40 and 55 years old with acute COVID-19.

The V and J genes are TRBV27 and TRBJ2-1; 7 nucleotides align to TRBD2. The germline V gene has CDR1 MNHEY and CDR2 SMNVEV (reference sequence). The CDR3 extends over 15 amino acids. J lost 6 bases, V lost 6 bases, and 11 bases had no gene match. The chain's CDR3 is CASSPFRDYLNEQFF. As DNA, the CDR3 is TGTGCCAGCAGCCCCTTCCGGGACTACCTCAATGAGCAGTTCTTC.

The chain has TRBV7-2 and TRBJ1-5, with 7 bases matching TRBD1. V dropped 2 bases and J dropped 5; count of bases not matched to a gene: 3. Per the germline V gene, CDR1 is SGHTA and CDR2 is FQGNSA. This CDR3 spans 14 amino acids. CDR3 nucleotide sequence: TGTGCCAGCAGCTTATTTCAGGGGGATCAGCCCCAGCATTTT. Protein sequence: CASSLFQGDQPQHF.

The chain is built from TRBV28 and TRBJ2-5, with a possible D match to TRBD2 (7 bases). V lost 5 bases and J lost 1, with 11 bases in between. The CDR3 is 14 amino acids. CDR1 and CDR2 (germline): MDHEN, SYDVKM. The CDR3 reads CASSRRGGQETQYF. The DNA of the CDR3 is TGTGCCAGCAGTCGGAGGGGGGGCCAAGAGACCCAGTACTTC.

V gene TRBV3-1 (or the pseudogene TRBV3-2) combines with J gene TRBJ1-2; D unresolved. Germline V lookup: CDR1 LGHDT, CDR2 YNNKEL (reference sequence). V was shortened by 4 bases and J by 3 bases, with 3 bases between the two germline ends. The CDR3 extends over 11 amino acids. The CDR3 DNA reads as TGTGCCAGCAGCCGAGACTATGGCTACACCTTC. Encoded protein: CASSRDYGYTF.

The V gene is TRBV19, the J gene TRBJ2-3, with D perhaps TRBD2 (6 bases). Trimming took 8 bases from V and 0 from J, leaving 21 bases between them. Germline V gene sequence: CDR1 LNHDA, CDR2 SQIVND (reference sequence). The CDR3 totals 17 residues. The CDR3 DNA reads TGTGCCAGTCAGGAGGGGTCAGGGTGGGATAGCACAGATACGCAGTATTTT. It is translated as CASQEGSGWDSTDTQYF.

The chain recombines TRBV7-3 with TRBJ1-6; 7 bases map to TRBD1. This CDR3 region has 17 residues. V shed 0 bases, J shed 10 bases, and the junction held 12 bases outside the gene matches. Germline V lookup: CDR1 SGHTA, CDR2 FQGTGA. The CDR3: CASSLTPSAGGKSPLHF. The CDR3, as DNA: TGTGCCAGCAGCTTAACCCCCTCGGCAGGGGGGAAGTCACCCCTCCACTTT.

This clone was seen a few times. This chain links TRBV29-1 with TRBJ1-2; D not resolved. There are 12 residues in the CDR3. Germline CDR1 and CDR2: SQVTM and ANQGSEA. Trimming stripped 4 bases from V and 3 bases from J, with 9 bases between. CDR3 nucleotides: TGCAGCGTTGGTGTTTCGGACTATGGCTACACCTTC. Its protein product is CSVGVSDYGYTF.

This chain links TRBV28 with TRBJ1-5; 7 bases fit TRBD1. This CDR3 is built from 17 residues. CDR1 and CDR2 (germline): MDHEN, SYDVKM. The J segment lost 2 bases and the V segment lost 6 bases, leaving 13 bases of the junction unmatched. The CDR3 DNA reads TGTGCCAGCAGCGTTACTCCAGACAGGGCGGGCAATCAGCCCCAGCATTTT. This encodes CASSVTPDRAGNQPQHF.

This rearrangement joins TRBV11-2 to TRBJ1-1, with TRBD1 as a possible D gene (5 bases). The CDR3 contains 15 residues. CDR1 is SGHAT and CDR2 is FQNNGV in the germline V gene. V was trimmed by 0 bases and J by 1 base, leaving 9 bases between them. The CDR3 loop is CASSLEDTTNTEAFF. The CDR3 bases are TGTGCCAGCAGCTTAGAGGACACGACGAACACTGAAGCTTTCTTT.

The rearrangement links TRBV19 to TRBJ1-6, with 8 bases that match TRBD1. Unmatched junction bases numbered 5, after V lost 4 bases and J lost 6 bases. CDR3 length: 15 residues. Germline V gene sequence: CDR1 LNHDA, CDR2 SQIVND (reference sequence). Here the CDR3 reads CASSTTGVSNSPLHF. CDR3 DNA sequence: TGTGCCAGTAGTACGACAGGGGTGAGTAATTCACCCCTCCACTTT.

This rearrangement joins TRBV10-2 to TRBJ2-3; D might be TRBD2 (5 bases). The CDR3 extends over 15 amino acids. Between the trimmed V and J ends, which lost 3 bases and 1 base, there was a span of 11 bases. Per the germline V gene, CDR1 is WSHSY and CDR2 is SAAADI. CDR3 in DNA: TGCGCCAGCAGTGAAGGGAGACTGCGCACAGATACGCAGTATTTT. It is translated as CASSEGRLRTDTQYF.

The chain links TRBV20-1 to TRBJ2-3; D is undetermined. V lost 8 bases, J lost 4 bases, and 10 bases lay in between. This CDR3 contains 11 residues. CDR1 is DFQATT and CDR2 is SNEGSKA in the germline V gene (reference sequence). In DNA, the CDR3 is TGCAGTTTTGGCCGGGCAGATACGCAGTATTTT. Amino acids: CSFGRADTQYF.

The V call is TRBV6-5, the J call TRBJ1-2; perhaps TRBD1 as D (5 bases). The germline V and J ends were trimmed by 5 bases and 7 bases, with 14 bases remaining between them. Germline V gene data show CDR1 as MNHEY and CDR2 as SVGAGI. The CDR3 runs to 13 residues. The CDR3 region is CASSQIREAGYTF. CDR3 bases: TGTGCCAGCAGTCAAATCAGGGAAGCTGGCTACACCTTC.

CDR3 amino acids: CASSLPQGRSGYTF. The CDR3 region has the DNA TGTGCCAGCAGCCTACCACAGGGGAGGAGTGGCTACACCTTC. The chain employs TRBV7-9 and TRBJ1-2, with 7 positions matching TRBD1. CDR1 is SEHNR and CDR2 is FQNEAQ in the germline V gene (reference sequence). The V gene end was trimmed by 5 bases and the J gene end by 7 bases; junction bases not matched to a gene: 10. This CDR3 is built from 14 residues.

The chain employs TRBV23-1 and TRBJ2-1, with 11 bases matching TRBD2. TRBV23-1 is assigned to the ORF class and has an uncertain function. The CDR3 has 18 residues. V was pared by 4 bases and J by 6 bases, with 14 bases of the junction left unmatched. CDR3: CASSPPQVGLAGGNEQFF. The CDR3 DNA follows: TGCGCCAGCAGTCCCCCCCAGGTTGGGCTAGCGGGAGGCAATGAGCAGTTCTTC.

Here the CDR3 reads CASSSTSSEQFF. The CDR3 DNA reads TGCGCCAGCAGCTCTACTAGCAGTGAGCAGTTCTTC. The chain couples TRBV5-1 to TRBJ2-1; tentative D call: TRBD2 (6 bases). The ends were cut back, 3 bases at V and 9 bases at J, with 10 bases in the middle. Germline CDR1 reads SGHRS; CDR2 reads YFSETQ. The CDR3 loop spans 12 amino acids.

This sequence joins TRBV7-2 and TRBJ1-1; unclear D gene. This CDR3 contains 13 residues. V was pared by 3 bases and J by 8 bases, with 13 bases between. CDR1 is SGHTA, CDR2 FQGNSA, per germline. CDR3 sequence reads: CASSFLTAREAFF. The CDR3 DNA is TGTGCCAGCAGCTTCCTTACCGCACGGGAAGCTTTCTTT.

This rearrangement joins TRBV18 to TRBJ2-1; a possible D gene is TRBD2 (5 bases). Trimming stripped 3 bases from V and 4 bases from J, with 10 bases between. CDR3 length: 14 amino acids. Per the germline V gene, CDR1 is KGHSH and CDR2 is LQKENI. The CDR3 DNA is TGTGCCAGCTCACCGAAACTAGATTACAATGAGCAGTTCTTC. This encodes CASSPKLDYNEQFF.

This clone was observed a single time. This chain joins TRBV3-1 (or the pseudogene TRBV3-2) and TRBJ1-2; D gene ambiguous. There are 14 residues in the CDR3. Trimming cost V 4 bases and J 1 base, with 10 bases left between them. Germline CDR1 LGHDT, CDR2 YNNKEL (reference sequence). The CDR3 region is CASSRAGSNYGYTF. CDR3 DNA: TGTGCCAGCAGCCGGGCGGGGAGTAACTATGGCTACACCTTC.

The chain combines TRBV7-9 with TRBJ2-7; no clear D. Trimming cost V 0 bases and J 8 bases, with 5 bases left between them. CDR3 length: 11 residues. Germline V gives CDR1 SEHNR, CDR2 FQNEAQ (reference sequence). The chain's CDR3 is CASSLALQQYF. CDR3 in DNA: TGTGCCAGCAGCTTAGCCCTACAGCAGTACTTC.

J is TRBJ1-6 and V is TRBV27; D remains unclear. Germline V gene sequence: CDR1 MNHEY, CDR2 SMNVEV (reference sequence). The V gene lost 1 base and the J gene lost 0 bases, with 10 bases spanning the gap. CDR3 size: 17 residues. CDR3 nucleotide sequence: TGTGCCAGCAGTTTATGGCCTCCAAGCTCCTATAATTCACCCCTCCACTTT. It specifies CASSLWPPSSYNSPLHF.

The genes are TRBV7-6 and TRBJ2-1; D gene ambiguous. The CDR3 sequence is 15 residues long. Trimming pared 6 bases from V and 7 bases from J, leaving 19 bases between. Germline lookup yields CDR1 SGHVS and CDR2 FNYEAQ. CDR3 in amino acids: CASRPDLGDWNEQFF. The CDR3 DNA follows: TGTGCCAGCAGACCCGACTTAGGTGATTGGAATGAGCAGTTCTTC.

This clone was observed a handful of times. The chain joins TRBV5-6 to TRBJ1-3; D gene unclear. The V gene lost 2 bases and the J gene lost 0 bases, with 3 bases spanning the gap. The CDR3 consists of 13 residues. Germline V lookup: CDR1 SGHDT, CDR2 YYEEEE. CDR3 DNA: TGTGCCAGCAGCTTACACTCTGGAAACACCATATATTTT. Its translation: CASSLHSGNTIYF.

In this sample, this clone turned up many times. The J gene is TRBJ1-4, the V gene TRBV4-1; 8 nucleotides match TRBD1. This CDR3 comprises 15 residues. J lost 7 bases, V lost 3 bases, and 7 bases had no gene match. Germline assignment: CDR1 MGHRA and CDR2 YSYEKL. CDR3 nucleotides: TGCGCCAGCAGCCAGACAGGGGCTTGGGGTGAAAAACTGTTTTTT. Its translation is CASSQTGAWGEKLFF.

The chain has TRBV5-1 and TRBJ1-4; no definite D call. Per the germline V gene, CDR1 is SGHRS and CDR2 is YFSETQ. The CDR3 consists of 15 residues. Trimming removed 1 base from V and 8 bases from J, with 15 bases in between. CDR3 sequence (DNA): TGCGCCAGCAGCTTGCGAGCGGGAGCGAGGGAAAAACTGTTTTTT. Translating it yields CASSLRAGAREKLFF.

The chain is built from TRBV5-5 and TRBJ2-7; D gene ambiguous. From germline, CDR1 is SGHKS and CDR2 YYEKEE (reference sequence). The CDR3 covers 15 residues. The ends were cut back, 0 bases at V and 2 bases at J, with 12 bases in the middle. In DNA, the CDR3 is TGTGCCAGCAGCTTGGCCGCGACTTCGCCCTACGAGCAGTACTTC. Residues: CASSLAATSPYEQYF.

The chain has TRBV13 and TRBJ2-7; TRBD2 aligns across 10 bases. The CDR3 totals 15 residues. V lost 6 bases to trimming and J lost 2 bases; unmatched junction nucleotides: 7. Germline CDR1 and CDR2: PRHDT and FYEKMQ (reference sequence). CDR3 DNA: TGTGCCAGCAGTCAAACGCTAGCGGGGGCCTACGAGCAGTACTTC. The encoded protein is CASSQTLAGAYEQYF.

The gene calls are TRBV7-9 and TRBJ2-7; D ambiguous. The ends were cut back, 5 bases at V and 0 bases at J, with 5 bases in the middle. The CDR3 runs 12 residues. Germline values: CDR1 SEHNR, CDR2 FQNEAQ (reference sequence). The CDR3 DNA sequence: TGTGCCAGCAGCCCCGGCTCCTACGAGCAGTACTTC. It encodes CASSPGSYEQYF.

The chain has TRBV29-1 and TRBJ2-7, with 10 nucleotides matching TRBD1. Germline V gives CDR1 SQVTM, CDR2 ANQGSEA. The ends lost 6 bases at V and 3 bases at J; junction bases unmatched: 8. The CDR3 runs to 14 residues. CDR3: CSVTARTGGYEQYF. The DNA for the CDR3 is TGCAGCGTAACGGCCCGGACAGGGGGCTACGAGCAGTACTTC.

CDR3 in DNA: TGCGCCAGCAGCCAAGATCTGGGTACAGGACGAGAGACCCAGTACTTC. The encoded protein is CASSQDLGTGRETQYF. The rearrangement uses TRBV4-3 and TRBJ2-5; TRBD1 might be the D (5 bases). Trimming took 0 bases from V and 4 from J, leaving 15 bases between them. Per germline, CDR1 LGHNA and CDR2 YSLEER. The CDR3 spans 16 residues.

This clone is a singleton in its sample. This sequence joins TRBV7-6 and TRBJ2-2; 7 nucleotides line up with TRBD1. The germline V gene encodes CDR1 SGHVS and CDR2 FNYEAQ. The J segment lost 6 bases and the V segment lost 5 bases, leaving 3 bases of the junction unmatched. The CDR3 is made up of 13 amino acids. The CDR3 nucleotides are TGTGCCAGCAGCCTACAGGGGTCCGGGGAGCTGTTTTTT. Protein sequence: CASSLQGSGELFF. The full variable domain, completed using reference TRBV7-6 and TRBJ2-2, is GAGVSQSPRYKVTKRGQDVALRCDPISGHVSLYWYRQALGQGPEFLTYFNYEAQQDKSGLPNDRFSAERPEGSISTLTIQRTEQRDSAMYRCASSLQGSGELFFGEGSRLTVL.